This T cell receptor (beta chain) came from a study of cytomegalovirus exposure and HLA in healthy donors. The validation cohort, a group of 90 to 150 subjects, included the donors and was separate from the approximately 650-subject first cohort. Produced via immunoSEQ multiplex PCR; TCRdb's table is partial and in-frame only. The repertoire holds 300,000 to 400,000 clones, nearly 90% seen once, with around 0.91% in the top ten. Study-level findings and limits: Published work reported that the classifier diagnosed cytomegalovirus status with high specificity and sensitivity.

The CDR3 consists of 17 residues. J gave up 3 bases and V 0 bases, and 8 bases lay outside the gene matches. Germline V gene lookup returns CDR1 MNHNS and CDR2 SASEGT. This clone was detected once. Its cognate antigen is unknown. The specimen sequenced was PBMCs. The chain is built from TRBV6-1 and TRBJ2-4; 7 bases agree with TRBD2. The origin of this receptor is a man aged 25-45 years in good health and CMV-seronegative. CDR3 DNA: TGTGCCAGCAGTGAAGCGCCGGGGAGGGTTTACAAAAACATTCAGTACTTC. This encodes CASSEAPGRVYKNIQYF.